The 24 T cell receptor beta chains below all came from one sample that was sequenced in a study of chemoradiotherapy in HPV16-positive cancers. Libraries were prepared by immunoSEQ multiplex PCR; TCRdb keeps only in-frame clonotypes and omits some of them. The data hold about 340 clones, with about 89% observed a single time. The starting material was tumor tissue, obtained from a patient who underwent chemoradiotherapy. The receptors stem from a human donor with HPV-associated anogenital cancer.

As DNA, the CDR3 is TGTGCCAGCAGCTACAGGGGACAGACCCAGTACTTC. Translating gives CASSYRGQTQYF. The rearrangement joins TRBV6-5 to TRBJ2-5; 7 bases match TRBD1. Germline CDR1 and CDR2: MNHEY and SVGAGI. CDR3 length: 12 amino acids. V lost 6 bases and J lost 6; bases outside the gene matches: 4.

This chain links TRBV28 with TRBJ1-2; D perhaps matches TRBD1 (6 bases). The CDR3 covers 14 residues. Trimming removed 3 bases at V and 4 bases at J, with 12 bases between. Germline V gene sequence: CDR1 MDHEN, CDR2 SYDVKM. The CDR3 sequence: CASSFPGGGYGYTF. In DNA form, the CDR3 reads TGTGCCAGCAGTTTCCCCGGAGGGGGCTATGGCTACACCTTC.

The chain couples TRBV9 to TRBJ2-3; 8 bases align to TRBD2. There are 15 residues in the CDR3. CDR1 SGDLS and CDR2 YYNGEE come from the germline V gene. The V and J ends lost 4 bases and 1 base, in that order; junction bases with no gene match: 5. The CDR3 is CASSFSGSGTDTQYF. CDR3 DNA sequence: TGTGCCAGCAGCTTCAGCGGGAGTGGCACAGATACGCAGTATTTT.

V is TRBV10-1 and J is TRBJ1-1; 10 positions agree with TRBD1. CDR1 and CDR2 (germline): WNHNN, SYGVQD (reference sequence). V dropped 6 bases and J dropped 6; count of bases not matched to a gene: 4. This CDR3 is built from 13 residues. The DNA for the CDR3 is TGCGCCAGCAGGAGGGACAGGGGCTCTGAAGCTTTCTTT. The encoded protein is CASRRDRGSEAFF.

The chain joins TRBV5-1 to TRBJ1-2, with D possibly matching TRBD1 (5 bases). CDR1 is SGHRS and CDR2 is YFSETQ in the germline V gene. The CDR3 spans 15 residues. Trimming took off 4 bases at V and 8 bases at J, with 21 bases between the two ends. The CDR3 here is CASSQEPTVSGGYTF. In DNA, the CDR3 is TGCGCCAGCAGCCAAGAGCCGACAGTGAGCGGCGGCTACACCTTC.

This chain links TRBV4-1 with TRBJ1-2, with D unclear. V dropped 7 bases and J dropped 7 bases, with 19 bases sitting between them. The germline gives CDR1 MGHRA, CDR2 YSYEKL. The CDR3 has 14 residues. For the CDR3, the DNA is TGCGCCAGCACTAGACTGGGAGTCCCGGGTGGCTACACCTTC. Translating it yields CASTRLGVPGGYTF.

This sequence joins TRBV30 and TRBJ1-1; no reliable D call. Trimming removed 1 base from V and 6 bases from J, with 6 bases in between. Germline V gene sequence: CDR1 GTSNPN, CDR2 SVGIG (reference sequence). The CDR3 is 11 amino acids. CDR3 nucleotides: TGTGCCTGGAGTGAAGCGGCTGAAGCTTTCTTT. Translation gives CAWSEAAEAFF.

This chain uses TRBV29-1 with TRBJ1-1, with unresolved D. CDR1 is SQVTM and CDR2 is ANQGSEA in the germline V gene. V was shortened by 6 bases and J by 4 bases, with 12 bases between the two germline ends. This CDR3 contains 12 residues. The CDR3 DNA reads TGCAGCGTCGCTAGAGGGTTCACTGAAGCTTTCTTT. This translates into CSVARGFTEAFF.

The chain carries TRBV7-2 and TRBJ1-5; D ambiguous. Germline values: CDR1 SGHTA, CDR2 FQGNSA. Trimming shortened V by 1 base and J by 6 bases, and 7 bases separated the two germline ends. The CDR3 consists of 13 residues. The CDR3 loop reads CASSLEASQPQHF. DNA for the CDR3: TGTGCCAGCAGCTTAGAGGCGTCTCAGCCCCAGCATTTT.

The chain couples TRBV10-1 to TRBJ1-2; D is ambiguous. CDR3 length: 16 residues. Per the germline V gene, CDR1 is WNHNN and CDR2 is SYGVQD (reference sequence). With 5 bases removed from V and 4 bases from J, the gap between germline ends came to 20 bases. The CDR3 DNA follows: TGCGCCAGCAGTCAGGAACGAAGATCGGAGACCTATGGCTACACCTTC. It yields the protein CASSQERRSETYGYTF.

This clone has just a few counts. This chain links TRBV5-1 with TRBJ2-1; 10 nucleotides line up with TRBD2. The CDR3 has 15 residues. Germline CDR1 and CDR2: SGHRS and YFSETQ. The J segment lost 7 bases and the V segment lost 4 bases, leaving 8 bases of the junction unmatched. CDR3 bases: TGCGCCAGCAGCCTCCGACTAGCGGGTGAGAATGAGCAGTTCTTC. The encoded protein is CASSLRLAGENEQFF.

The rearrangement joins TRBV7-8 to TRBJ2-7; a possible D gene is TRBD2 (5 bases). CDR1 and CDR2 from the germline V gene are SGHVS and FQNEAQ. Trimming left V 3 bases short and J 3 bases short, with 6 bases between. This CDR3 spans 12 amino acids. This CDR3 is CASSFRGYEQYF. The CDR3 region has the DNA TGTGCCAGCAGCTTTCGGGGCTACGAGCAGTACTTC.

The DNA for the CDR3 is TGTGCCAGCAGCCGGGAAGGAACCTGGCCCCAGCATTTT. Amino acids: CASSREGTWPQHF. The chain combines TRBV7-2 with TRBJ1-5, with unresolved D. Germline CDR1 reads SGHTA; CDR2 reads FQGNSA. The V end lost 5 bases, the J end lost 9 bases, and 14 bases lay between the germline ends. The CDR3 contains 13 residues.

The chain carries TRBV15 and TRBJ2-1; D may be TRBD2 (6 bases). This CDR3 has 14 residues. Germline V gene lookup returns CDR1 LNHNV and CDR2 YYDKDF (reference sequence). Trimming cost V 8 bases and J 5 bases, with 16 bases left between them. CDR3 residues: CATGRTSADNEQFF. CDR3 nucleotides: TGTGCCACCGGGAGGACGAGCGCGGACAATGAGCAGTTCTTC.

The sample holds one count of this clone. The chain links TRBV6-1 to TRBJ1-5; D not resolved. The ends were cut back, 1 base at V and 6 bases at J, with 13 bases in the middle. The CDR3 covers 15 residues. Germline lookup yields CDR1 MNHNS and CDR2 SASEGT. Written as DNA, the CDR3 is TGTGCCAGCAGTGAAGGACCCGCACTGGCTCAGCCCCAGCATTTT. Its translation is CASSEGPALAQPQHF.

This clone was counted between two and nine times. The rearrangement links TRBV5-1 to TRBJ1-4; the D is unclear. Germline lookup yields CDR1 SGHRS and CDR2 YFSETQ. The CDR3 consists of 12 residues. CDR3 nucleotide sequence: TGCGCTAGAAGGATGGGGTCTGGAAAACTGTTTTTT. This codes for CARRMGSGKLFF.

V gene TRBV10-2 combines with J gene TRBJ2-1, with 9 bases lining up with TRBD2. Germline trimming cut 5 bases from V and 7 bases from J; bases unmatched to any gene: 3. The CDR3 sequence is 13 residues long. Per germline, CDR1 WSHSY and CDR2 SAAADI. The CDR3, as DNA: TGCGCCAGCAGTAGCGGGGGGTCGAATGAGCAGTTCTTC. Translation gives CASSSGGSNEQFF.

In DNA, the CDR3 is TGCGCCAGCAGCCAAGGGGGGGCGCGGGAGTTCAATGAGCAGTTCTTC. Translating it yields CASSQGGAREFNEQFF. The chain recombines TRBV4-3 with TRBJ2-1; a weak D match, TRBD2 (7 bases). V shed 1 base and J shed 6 bases, with 16 bases lying between them. This CDR3 has 16 residues. Germline loops: CDR1 LGHNA, CDR2 YSLEER.

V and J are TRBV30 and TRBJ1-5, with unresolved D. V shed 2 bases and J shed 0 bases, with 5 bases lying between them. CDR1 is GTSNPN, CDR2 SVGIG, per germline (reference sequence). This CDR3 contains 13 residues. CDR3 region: CAWSRYSNQPQHF. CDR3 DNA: TGTGCCTGGAGTAGGTATAGCAATCAGCCCCAGCATTTT.

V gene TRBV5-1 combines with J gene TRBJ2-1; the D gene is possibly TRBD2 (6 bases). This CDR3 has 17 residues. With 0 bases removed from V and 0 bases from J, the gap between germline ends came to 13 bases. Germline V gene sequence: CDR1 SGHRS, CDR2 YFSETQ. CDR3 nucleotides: TGCGCCAGCAGCTTGGGGGGTAGCGGAAGCTCCTACAATGAGCAGTTCTTC. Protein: CASSLGGSGSSYNEQFF.

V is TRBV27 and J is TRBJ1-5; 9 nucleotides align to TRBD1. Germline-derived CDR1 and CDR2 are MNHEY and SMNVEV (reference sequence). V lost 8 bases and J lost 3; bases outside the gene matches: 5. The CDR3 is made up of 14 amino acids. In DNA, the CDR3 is TGTGCCAGCCGGCGGGACAGGGACAATCAGCCCCAGCATTTT. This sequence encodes CASRRDRDNQPQHF.

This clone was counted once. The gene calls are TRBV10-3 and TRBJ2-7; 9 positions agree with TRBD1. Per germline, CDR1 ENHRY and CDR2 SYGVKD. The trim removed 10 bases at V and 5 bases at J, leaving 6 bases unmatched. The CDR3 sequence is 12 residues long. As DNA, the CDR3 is TGTGCCACCCCGGGACAGGGCCACGAGCAGTACTTC. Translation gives CATPGQGHEQYF.

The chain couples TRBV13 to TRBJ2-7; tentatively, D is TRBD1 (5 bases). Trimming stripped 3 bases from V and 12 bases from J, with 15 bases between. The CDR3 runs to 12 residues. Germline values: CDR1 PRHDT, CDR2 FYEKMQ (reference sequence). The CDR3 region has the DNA TGTGCCAGCAGCTTGAACCAGGGCGTCGTGTACGTC. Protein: CASSLNQGVVYV.

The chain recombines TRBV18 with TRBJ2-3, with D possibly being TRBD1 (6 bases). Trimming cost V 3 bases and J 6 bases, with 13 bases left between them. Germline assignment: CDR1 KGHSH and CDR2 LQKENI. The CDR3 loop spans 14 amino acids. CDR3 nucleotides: TGTGCCAGCTCACCGTCCACGAGGGGGGATACGCAGTATTTT. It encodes CASSPSTRGDTQYF.